The 10 T cell receptor beta chains given below trace back to one sample, sequenced in a study of T cells in tuberculosis. The data were produced by immunoSEQ multiplex PCR, yet TCRdb's version contains in-frame clones alone and is incomplete. The table has around 30,000 clones, 80% to 95% seen once. Documented time point: new active TB diagnosis, blood taken before or within 7 days of starting treatment. The input for sequencing was PBMCs, taken at tuberculosis diagnosis. Receptors originate from an adult with tuberculosis.

V is TRBV19 and J is TRBJ2-6; the D gene is possibly TRBD2 (5 bases). This CDR3 has 13 residues. The V gene lost 7 bases and the J gene lost 3 bases, with 7 bases spanning the gap. Germline V gene data show CDR1 as LNHDA and CDR2 as SQIVND (reference sequence). The CDR3 bases are TGTGCCAGTACAAGCGGTGGGGCCAACGTCCTGACTTTC. It is translated as CASTSGGANVLTF.

The genes are TRBV4-2 and TRBJ2-7; D call uncertain. There are 14 residues in the CDR3. V was shortened by 1 base and J by 5 bases, with 12 bases between the two germline ends. Germline CDR1 is LGHNA and CDR2 is YNFKEQ. The CDR3 sequence: CASSQVAEAHEQYF. The DNA of the CDR3 is TGTGCCAGCAGCCAAGTGGCAGAGGCCCACGAGCAGTACTTC.

V usage is TRBV28 and J usage is TRBJ2-1; TRBD1 agrees at 9 bases. In germline, CDR1 is MDHEN, CDR2 SYDVKM. The CDR3 is 15 residues long. Unmatched junction bases numbered 11, after V lost 9 bases and J lost 5 bases. The CDR3 region is CASEPGQGSHNEQFF. CDR3 coding DNA: TGTGCCAGTGAACCGGGACAGGGCTCGCACAATGAGCAGTTCTTC. The whole variable domain, filled in from reference TRBV28 and TRBJ2-1, reads DVKVTQSSRYLVKRTGEKVFLECVQDMDHENMFWYRQDPGLGLRLIYFSYDVKMKEKGDIPEGYSVSREKKERFSLILESASTNQTSMYLCASEPGQGSHNEQFFGPGTRLTVL.

In this sample, this clone turned up once. This chain uses TRBV11-2 with TRBJ2-3; 9 bases map to TRBD2. Unmatched junction bases numbered 5, after V lost 4 bases and J lost 3 bases. The CDR3 runs 15 residues. Germline-derived CDR1 and CDR2 are SGHAT and FQNNGV. The CDR3, as DNA: TGTGCCAGCAGCTATAGCGGGAGTGGGACAGATACGCAGTATTTT. Its protein product is CASSYSGSGTDTQYF.

The chain is built from TRBV6-1 and TRBJ1-1; D unclear. Germline CDR1 and CDR2: MNHNS and SASEGT. The CDR3 consists of 14 residues. The V end was cut by 4 bases, the J end by 1 base, with 10 bases between. The CDR3 coding sequence is TGTGCCAGCAGTGCCTACCTAGGGAACACTGAAGCTTTCTTT. Translated: CASSAYLGNTEAFF.

V and J are TRBV27 and TRBJ2-3, with 8 bases fitting TRBD1. The CDR3 is made up of 14 amino acids. Looked up from germline, CDR1 is MNHEY and CDR2 is SMNVEV (reference sequence). The V segment lost 5 bases and the J segment 2 bases; nucleotides outside the gene matches: 3. The DNA for the CDR3 is TGTGCCAGCAGTCTACAGGGGGACACAGATACGCAGTATTTT. This codes for CASSLQGDTDTQYF.

The chain recombines TRBV27 with TRBJ2-1; tentative D call: TRBD1 (6 bases). Germline CDR1 MNHEY, CDR2 SMNVEV (reference sequence). The V and J ends lost 10 bases and 7 bases respectively, with 23 bases between them. The CDR3 is made up of 15 amino acids. The DNA of the CDR3 is TGTGCCACGGGGACATGGGGCTGGCGGAAAAATGAGCAGTTCTTC. Its protein is CATGTWGWRKNEQFF.

The chain is built from TRBV5-6 and TRBJ1-2, with D possibly matching TRBD1 (6 bases). Looked up from germline, CDR1 is SGHDT and CDR2 is YYEEEE. V was cut by 0 bases and J by 8 bases, with 17 bases left in between. The CDR3 length is 15 residues. For the CDR3, the DNA is TGTGCCAGCAGCTTGGTCCAGGGGCCCACAGGAGGCTACACCTTC. Translating it yields CASSLVQGPTGGYTF.

V is TRBV6-1 and J is TRBJ2-7; 8 nucleotides agree with TRBD1. The germline V gene has CDR1 MNHNS and CDR2 SASEGT. CDR3 size: 14 residues. With V trimmed by 4 bases and J by 0 bases, 2 bases remained unmatched. The CDR3 coding sequence is TGTGCCAGCAGTGCGACAGGGGCCTCCTACGAGCAGTACTTC. Residues: CASSATGASYEQYF.

The V gene is TRBV6-6, the J gene TRBJ2-3; 7 bases fit TRBD1. Unmatched junction bases numbered 3, after V lost 6 bases and J lost 0 bases. This CDR3 has 14 residues. Germline-derived CDR1 and CDR2 are MNHNY and SVGAGI (reference sequence). The CDR3 DNA follows: TGTGCCAGCAGACAGGGGCCTAGCACAGATACGCAGTATTTT. Protein sequence: CASRQGPSTDTQYF.